Listed below are T cell receptor beta chains from one sample, sequenced in a study of T-cell memory formation after mild COVID-19. A single record per CDR3 protein comes from TCRdb applying MiXCR to the 5' RACE reads. The data show 40,000 to 60,000 distinct CDR3 sequences, approximately 7% seen once. Sequencing was done on a sample of PBMCs or a T cell subset sorted from them (not recorded which). The receptors were sampled from a man aged 18 to 30 who had mild COVID-19 (a few samples of this study predate the infection). Cell type and time point are not known. The CDR3 runs from the conserved cysteine through the conserved F or W. The D gene is left open where the match is weak. Where a row states a size, it is once, few, many or the class of an expanded clone; other rows omit it.

v_gene	j_gene	abundance	d_gene	CDR3nt	CDR3aa
TRBV12-3/TRBV12-4	TRBJ2-2	few	-	TGTGCCAGCAGTTGGCAGGGCGGGGAGCTGTTTTTT	CASSWQGGELFF
TRBV28	TRBJ2-4	-	TRBD1	TGTGCCAGCAGCCGCCCTGACAGGGGCGTTCAGTACTTC	CASSRPDRGVQYF
TRBV7-7	TRBJ2-5	few	-	TGTGCTAGCAGCTTAGCCCCCCAGCGGCACCAGAACCAAGAGACCCAGTACTTC	CASSLAPQRHQNQETQYF
TRBV20-1	TRBJ2-3	few	TRBD2	TGCAGTGCTAGCGGGGGGGTCACAGATACGCAGTATTTT	CSASGGVTDTQYF
TRBV12-3/TRBV12-4	TRBJ1-1	-	TRBD1	TGTGCCAGCAGTCCACAGGGGCCCAGGTCTGAAGCTTTCTTT	CASSPQGPRSEAFF
TRBV6-5	TRBJ2-1	many	-	TGTGCCAGCAGTTCACTCATGCCCGGGACGGTAACCAATGAGCAGTTCTTC	CASSSLMPGTVTNEQFF
TRBV5-1	TRBJ2-1	many	-	TGCGCCAGCAGCCCCGGAGGTGGCGGGGACAATGAGCAGTTCTTC	CASSPGGGGDNEQFF
TRBV6-2/TRBV6-3	TRBJ2-3	-	-	TGTGCCAGCAGCCTCGGACTCTCCCATACGCAGTATTTT	CASSLGLSHTQYF
TRBV7-2	TRBJ2-1	-	-	TGTGCCAGCAGCGCCCGCAACTACAATGAGCAGTTCTTC	CASSARNYNEQFF
TRBV7-9	TRBJ2-4	medium-sized	-	TGTGCCAGCAGCTTAAGAGGGGCCAAAAACATTCAGTACTTC	CASSLRGAKNIQYF
TRBV11-2	TRBJ2-3	-	-	TGTGCCAGCAGCTTGTCCAAGGGAAACGCAGATACGCAGTATTTT	CASSLSKGNADTQYF
TRBV5-5	TRBJ2-3	few	-	TGTGCCAGCAGCTTGGGGGGGACCGCGGGAGATACGCAGTATTTT	CASSLGGTAGDTQYF
TRBV28	TRBJ1-5	few	-	TGTGCCAGCAGTCCCCCGGGGGACCGACCGAATCAGCCCCAGCATTTT	CASSPPGDRPNQPQHF
TRBV6-2/TRBV6-3	TRBJ2-3	many	-	TGTGCCAGCAGACCCGACTCCCCTGTTGATACGCAGTATTTT	CASRPDSPVDTQYF
TRBV7-2	TRBJ1-1	few	-	TGTGCCAGCAGCCCCCAGGGGAGGAACACTGAAGCTTTCTTT	CASSPQGRNTEAFF
TRBV7-2	TRBJ1-3	once	-	TGTGCCAGCAGCTTAGGAGCAAACAGCCTTTCGGGAAACACCATATATTTT	CASSLGANSLSGNTIYF
TRBV11-3	TRBJ2-1	few	-	TGTGCCAGCAGCTTAGCAACAGGGGGGGGCCCCAATGAGCAGTTCTTC	CASSLATGGGPNEQFF
TRBV9	TRBJ2-7	many	-	TGTGCCAGCAGCGTAGGGGTTGGGGGCGAGCAGTACTTC	CASSVGVGGEQYF
TRBV10-3	TRBJ2-1	few	TRBD2	TGTGCCATCAGTGAACTCGAGCGGGGGGGCCGACGGGAGCAGTTCTTC	CAISELERGGRREQFF
TRBV7-6	TRBJ1-2	many	-	TGTGCCAGCAGCTCCACAGGGAAAAGAGCTGGCTACACCTTC	CASSSTGKRAGYTF
TRBV5-6	TRBJ2-1	many	-	TGTGCCAGCAGCTTGGTCGGGGATTACAATGAGCAGTTCTTC	CASSLVGDYNEQFF
TRBV6-2/TRBV6-3	TRBJ2-1	-	TRBD2	TGTGCCAGCAGTTCTCGGACTAGCGGGGGGAGAGTTTACAATGAGCAGTTCTTC	CASSSRTSGGRVYNEQFF
TRBV6-5	TRBJ2-3	many	TRBD2	TGTGCCAGCAGTCCCCTGACTAGCGGATGGGATACGCAGTATTTT	CASSPLTSGWDTQYF
TRBV10-3	TRBJ2-7	many	-	TGTGCCATCAGTGAGCATAGTTTCGCCGAGCAGTACTTC	CAISEHSFAEQYF
TRBV7-8	TRBJ2-3	medium-sized	TRBD1	TGTGCCAGCAGCTTAGCCCCCTGGGACAGGGGTGGAGATACGCAGTATTTT	CASSLAPWDRGGDTQYF
TRBV6-5	TRBJ1-2	few	TRBD1	TGTGCCAGCATCGGGACAGGGGACTATGGCTACACCTTC	CASIGTGDYGYTF
TRBV2	TRBJ2-1	few	TRBD2	TGTGCCAGCAGCCTCACCCCTAGCGGGGGGGCCAATGAGCAGTTCTTC	CASSLTPSGGANEQFF
TRBV7-2	TRBJ2-7	many	-	TGTGCCAGCAGCTTAGGGGGGGCCTCCTACGAGCAGTACTTC	CASSLGGASYEQYF
TRBV9	TRBJ2-4	-	-	TGTGCCAGTGGGCCTTTCCTAGCCAAAAACATTCAGTACTTC	CASGPFLAKNIQYF
TRBV7-2	TRBJ2-7	-	-	TGTGCCAGCAGTCGTCAGGGATCCGGCTACGAGCAGTACTTC	CASSRQGSGYEQYF
TRBV20-1	TRBJ2-3	many	TRBD2	TGCAGTGCTAGAGATGCAAGGACTAGCGGGGGAGATACGCAGTATTTT	CSARDARTSGGDTQYF
TRBV25-1	TRBJ1-4	few	TRBD1	TGTGCCAGCAGTCCTTATGCCCAAGCCGGGACAGGGGGTTTGCCCGAAAAACTGTTTTTT	CASSPYAQAGTGGLPEKLFF
TRBV5-4	TRBJ2-5	few	-	TGTGCCAGCAGCTTGGAGGCTGAACAAGAGACCCAGTACTTC	CASSLEAEQETQYF
TRBV20-1	TRBJ2-1	-	-	TGCAGTGCTAGCTCGGGAGACAATGAGCAGTTCTTC	CSASSGDNEQFF
TRBV9	TRBJ1-5	few	-	TGTGCCAGCAGCGTAGATCCGGGGGGCCATCAGCCCCAGCATTTT	CASSVDPGGHQPQHF
TRBV5-1	TRBJ1-1	many	-	TGCGCCAGCAGCCGCACTAGGACGGAGAACACTGAAGCTTTCTTT	CASSRTRTENTEAFF
TRBV7-2	TRBJ2-5	few	-	TGTGCCAGCAGCTTTCAGGGGGGGTATCCAGAGACCCAGTACTTC	CASSFQGGYPETQYF
TRBV2	TRBJ2-3	many	-	TGTGCCAGCAGTGTTATGGGGCCGGCAGATACGCAGTATTTT	CASSVMGPADTQYF
TRBV4-3	TRBJ2-5	many	-	TGCGCCAGCAGCCAAGGATCTGGCCGCCCGGGGGTTCAAGAGACCCAGTACTTC	CASSQGSGRPGVQETQYF
TRBV7-9	TRBJ2-1	few	-	TGTGCCAGCAGCTTAGGGGTTGTATACAATGAGCAGTTCTTC	CASSLGVVYNEQFF
TRBV5-1	TRBJ2-3	few	-	TGCGCCAGCAGCTCCCCAGGCGAGGGAACAGATACGCAGTATTTT	CASSSPGEGTDTQYF
TRBV27	TRBJ2-5	many	TRBD1	TGTGCCAGCAGTCTGACAGGGTTGGAGACCCAGTACTTC	CASSLTGLETQYF
TRBV5-1	TRBJ1-2	many	-	TGCGCCAGCAGCGCCTTGGACAGCTCATATGGCTACACCTTC	CASSALDSSYGYTF
TRBV6-9	TRBJ2-2	-	-	TGTGCCAGCAGTCACAGCGCGGGACAGCCCTTAGCGAACACCGGGGAGCTGTTTTTT	CASSHSAGQPLANTGELFF
TRBV20-1	TRBJ2-1	few	TRBD2	TGCAGTGCTAGAGATGCAAGCGGGGGTAACAACAATGAGCAGTTCTTC	CSARDASGGNNNEQFF
TRBV12-3/TRBV12-4	TRBJ2-5	many	-	TGTGCCAGCAGTTTAAGGGGGAGGGAGACCCAGTACTTC	CASSLRGRETQYF
TRBV4-1	TRBJ1-4	few	-	TGCGCCAGCAGCCTTGGAGGGGCGGGGGAGGAAAAACTGTTTTTT	CASSLGGAGEEKLFF
TRBV10-3	TRBJ1-2	few	TRBD1	TGTGCCACTCACAGGGGTGCAGGGTCCGGCTACACCTTC	CATHRGAGSGYTF
TRBV5-1	TRBJ1-1	many	-	TGCGCCAGCAGCTTAGACAGCAACTCGTGGACTGAAGCTTTCTTT	CASSLDSNSWTEAFF
TRBV5-1	TRBJ2-1	few	TRBD2	TGCGCCAGCAGCGGTGAACCTAGCGGGGGATTCAATGAGCAGTTCTTC	CASSGEPSGGFNEQFF
TRBV28	TRBJ2-1	many	-	TGTGCCAGCAGTTTGCGGGGCGCGGGGTACAATGAGCAGTTCTTC	CASSLRGAGYNEQFF
TRBV12-3/TRBV12-4	TRBJ1-3	medium-sized	TRBD1	TGTGCCAGCAGGGAGACAGGGTCGGGAAACACCATATATTTT	CASRETGSGNTIYF
TRBV20-1	TRBJ2-1	many	-	TGCAGTGCTAGAGATGGGGACCCCTACAATGAGCAGTTCTTC	CSARDGDPYNEQFF
TRBV20-1	TRBJ2-1	-	-	TGCAGTGCCTCGACCCGGAATGAGCAGTTCTTC	CSASTRNEQFF
TRBV4-3	TRBJ2-3	many	-	TGCGCCAGCAGCCATCCCGGAGATACGCAGTATTTT	CASSHPGDTQYF